The 13 T cell receptor beta chains listed next were all sequenced from one sample in a study of T cell changes during pregnancy in multiple sclerosis (dated by TCRdb to between 2018 and 2020). The receptor library was made with the immunoSEQ multiplex PCR assay. TCRdb stores this immuneACCESS table with in-frame sequences only. Part of the clones is absent; in the studies checked, under half of the shortfall reflects unresolved V genes, and no reason is known for the rest. Across this sample there are 95,000 to 100,000 clones, with more than 85% seen only once. The leading ten clones occupy 2.5% to 4% of the sample. Sample: peripheral blood, taken in the second trimester of pregnancy. Receptors originate from a female donor with multiple sclerosis, enrolled in a pregnancy study.

The chain is built from TRBV2 and TRBJ1-5; 8 bases fit TRBD1. This CDR3 comprises 16 residues. The V and J ends lost 1 base and 4 bases, in that order; junction bases with no gene match: 6. CDR1 SNHLY and CDR2 FYNNEI come from the germline V gene. The CDR3, as DNA: TGTGCCAGCAGTGAAGGCGGGACAGGTCGGAATCAGCCCCAGCATTTT. This codes for CASSEGGTGRNQPQHF.

The sample holds one count of this clone. The chain uses TRBV19 and TRBJ2-7, with 8 bases fitting TRBD1. V lost 8 bases, J lost 5 bases, and 5 bases stayed unmatched. This CDR3 is 12 amino acids long. Germline CDR1 reads LNHDA; CDR2 reads SQIVND (reference sequence). The CDR3 sequence is CASGDRPHEQYF. DNA for the CDR3: TGTGCCAGTGGGGACAGGCCCCACGAGCAGTACTTC.

This sequence joins TRBV5-1 and TRBJ2-1; the match to TRBD2 covers 16 bases. The germline CDR1 and CDR2 sequences are SGHRS and YFSETQ. The J segment lost 10 bases and the V segment lost 3 bases, leaving 7 bases of the junction unmatched. This CDR3 region has 16 residues. CDR3 sequence reads: CASSSGTSGRAGEQFF. CDR3 coding DNA: TGCGCCAGCAGCTCCGGGACTAGCGGGAGGGCCGGGGAGCAGTTCTTC. The variable domain in full, with the rest retrieved from reference TRBV5-1 and TRBJ2-1, is KAGVTQTPRYLIKTRGQQVTLSCSPISGHRSVSWYQQTPGQGLQFLFEYFSETQRNKGNFPGRFSGRQFSNSRSEMNVSTLELGDSALYLCASSSGTSGRAGEQFFGPGTRLTVL.

This clone is a singleton in its sample. The rearrangement links TRBV2 to TRBJ2-4; weak D call: TRBD1 (5 bases). This CDR3 has 16 amino acids. The germline V gene has CDR1 SNHLY and CDR2 FYNNEI. V was trimmed by 9 bases and J by 3 bases, leaving 21 bases between them. The CDR3 nucleotides are TGTGCCAGTGCCAGGACACCCGGCTACGGCAAAAACATTCAGTACTTC. Its translation: CASARTPGYGKNIQYF.

The genes are TRBV30 and TRBJ1-5, with TRBD1 matching over 11 bases. This CDR3 is built from 14 residues. Trimming cost V 5 bases and J 4 bases; bases outside gene matches: 4. Germline lookup yields CDR1 GTSNPN and CDR2 SVGIG (reference sequence). For the CDR3, the DNA is TGTGCCTGGGGGGGACAGGGGGGGAATCAGCCCCAGCATTTT. Amino acid sequence: CAWGGQGGNQPQHF.

Notes on this clone: One end of the junction fails to match germline, which may point to a read error. The V call is TRBV7-7, the J call TRBJ2-2; D is unclear. The CDR3 runs to 13 residues. In germline, CDR1 is SSHAT, CDR2 FNYEAQ (reference sequence). The DNA for the CDR3 is TGTGCTAGCAGCTTAGGGCCCACCGGGGAGCTGTTTTTT. It specifies CASSLGPTGELFF. The entire variable domain, with the rest obtained from reference TRBV7-7 and TRBJ2-2, is as follows: GAGVSQSPRYKVTKRGQDVTLRCDPISSHATLYWYQQALGQGPEFLTYFNYEAQPDKSGLPSDRFSAERPEGSISTLTIQRTEQRDSAMYRCASSLGPTGELFFGEGSRLTVL.

A few counts support this clone. V usage is TRBV30 and J usage is TRBJ1-1; D remains ambiguous. V was cut by 0 bases and J by 3 bases, with 5 bases left in between. The CDR3 is made up of 12 amino acids. The V gene's germline CDR1 is GTSNPN and CDR2 SVGIG (reference sequence). CDR3 protein: CAWSVRDTEAFF. DNA for the CDR3: TGTGCCTGGAGTGTCCGGGACACTGAAGCTTTCTTT.

The J gene is TRBJ2-3, the V gene TRBV5-1, with a tentative D call TRBD2 (6 bases). This CDR3 region has 15 residues. V was cut by 4 bases and J by 7 bases, with 19 bases left in between. Germline V CDR1 and CDR2: SGHRS, YFSETQ. The CDR3 sequence: CASSPLAHQGNTQYF. Written as DNA, the CDR3 is TGCGCCAGCAGCCCTCTAGCGCACCAAGGGAATACGCAGTATTTT.

The chain employs TRBV2 and TRBJ2-1; 7 nucleotides agree with TRBD2. The CDR3 consists of 18 residues. V was pared by 6 bases and J by 4 bases, with 18 bases of the junction left unmatched. Germline CDR1 and CDR2: SNHLY and FYNNEI. The CDR3 nucleotides read TGTGCCAGCAGCTCACGGGAGGAGAGCGGGATTACTTACAATGAGCAGTTCTTC. It translates to CASSSREESGITYNEQFF.

The chain joins TRBV6-6 to TRBJ1-1; 11 nucleotides align to TRBD1. CDR1 is MNHNY, CDR2 SVGAGI, per germline (reference sequence). Germline trimming cut 4 bases from V and 5 bases from J; bases unmatched to any gene: 6. The CDR3 is 15 residues long. CDR3 region: CASSWTGGKKTEAFF. Here the CDR3 DNA reads TGTGCCAGCAGTTGGACAGGGGGCAAGAAGACTGAAGCTTTCTTT.

The chain is built from TRBV4-2 and TRBJ2-7; D is possibly TRBD2 (6 bases). This CDR3 region has 15 residues. CDR1 is LGHNA and CDR2 is YNFKEQ in the germline V gene. Deletions cut 0 bases from V and 9 bases from J, with 18 bases between. The CDR3 sequence: CASSQDRDFSRGQYF. The DNA for the CDR3 is TGTGCCAGCAGCCAAGATAGGGACTTCTCGAGGGGGCAGTACTTC.

The rearrangement uses TRBV19 and TRBJ2-1; maybe TRBD1 (6 bases). CDR3 size: 15 residues. V lost 7 bases and J 3 bases, leaving 16 bases between the germline ends. Germline CDR1 reads LNHDA; CDR2 reads SQIVND (reference sequence). The DNA of the CDR3 is TGTGCCAGTAAGACAAGAGGGGGTAACTACAATGAGCAGTTCTTC. Translating gives CASKTRGGNYNEQFF.

This rearrangement joins TRBV21-1 to TRBJ2-7; the table's D call, TRBD1, was not checked against the DNA. TRBV21-1 is recorded as a pseudogene. This CDR3 is built from 14 residues. The CDR3 region is CASTFMTGPYEQYF. CDR3 nucleotide sequence: TGTGCCAGCACTTTTATGACAGGTCCCTACGAGCAGTACTTC.